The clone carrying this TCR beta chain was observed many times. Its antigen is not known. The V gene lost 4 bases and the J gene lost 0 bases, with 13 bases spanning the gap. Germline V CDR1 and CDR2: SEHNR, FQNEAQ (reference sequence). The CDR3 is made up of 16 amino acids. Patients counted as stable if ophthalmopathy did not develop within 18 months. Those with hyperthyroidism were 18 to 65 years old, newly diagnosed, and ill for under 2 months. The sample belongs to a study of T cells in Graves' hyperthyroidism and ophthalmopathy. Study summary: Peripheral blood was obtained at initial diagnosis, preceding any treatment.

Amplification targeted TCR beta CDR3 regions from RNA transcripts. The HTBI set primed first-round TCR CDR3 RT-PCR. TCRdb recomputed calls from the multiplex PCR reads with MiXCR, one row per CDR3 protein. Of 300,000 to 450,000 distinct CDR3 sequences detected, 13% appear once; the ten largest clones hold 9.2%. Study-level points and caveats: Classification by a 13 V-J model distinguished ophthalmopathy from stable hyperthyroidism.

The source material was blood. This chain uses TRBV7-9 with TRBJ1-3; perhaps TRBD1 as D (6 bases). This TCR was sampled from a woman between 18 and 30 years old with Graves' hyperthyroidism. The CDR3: CASSSGTPFSGNTIYF. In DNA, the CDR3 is TGTGCCAGCAGCTCCGGGACACCTTTCTCTGGAAACACCATATATTTT.